The present TCR beta chain was sequenced within a study of blood T cell repertoires in COVID-19. Study context: Sites in the United States, Italy and Spain provided acute and convalescent COVID-19 samples. T cells, B-cell-depleted T cells, or PBMCs supplied cDNA or gDNA.

Grouping used clinical history reported by participants in a survey and questionnaire. As originally analysed: Reference gene primer amplification yielded estimated nucleated cell counts. Clones were sequenced by immunoSEQ multiplex PCR, and TCRdb holds only the in-frame ones, with some missing. V and J calls and clone size are given by that table; D and trimming were obtained from the DNA. The repertoire holds under 250,000 clones, with over 75% as singletons. Per germline, CDR1 SNHLY and CDR2 FYNNEI. The CDR3 is 15 residues long. V shed 6 bases, J shed 6 bases, and the junction held 9 bases outside the gene matches.

This TCR derives from a woman under 40 who had been exposed to COVID-19. This chain connects TRBV2 to TRBJ1-4, with 8 nucleotides matching TRBD1. Sample: PBMCs or T cells enriched from blood (not recorded which). CDR3 nucleotides: TGTGCCAGCAGCGAACCGACAGGGGTCGATGAAAAACTGTTTTTT. Translating gives CASSEPTGVDEKLFF.